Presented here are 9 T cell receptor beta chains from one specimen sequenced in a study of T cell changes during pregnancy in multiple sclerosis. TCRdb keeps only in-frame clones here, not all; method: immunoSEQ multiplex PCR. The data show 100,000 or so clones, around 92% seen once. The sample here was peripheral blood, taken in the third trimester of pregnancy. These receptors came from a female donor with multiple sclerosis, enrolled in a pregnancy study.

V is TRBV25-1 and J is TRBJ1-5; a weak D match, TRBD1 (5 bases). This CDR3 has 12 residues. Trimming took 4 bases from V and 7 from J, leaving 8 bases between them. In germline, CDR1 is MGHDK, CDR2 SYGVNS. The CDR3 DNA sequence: TGTGCCAGCAGTGTCGGGGGACAGCCCCAGCATTTT. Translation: CASSVGGQPQHF.

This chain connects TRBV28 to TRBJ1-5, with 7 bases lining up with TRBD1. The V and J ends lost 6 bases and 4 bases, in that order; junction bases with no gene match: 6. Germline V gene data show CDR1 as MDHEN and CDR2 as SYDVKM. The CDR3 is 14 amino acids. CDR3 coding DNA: TGTGCCAGCAGGGGGGACAGACAAAATCAGCCCCAGCATTTT. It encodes CASRGDRQNQPQHF.

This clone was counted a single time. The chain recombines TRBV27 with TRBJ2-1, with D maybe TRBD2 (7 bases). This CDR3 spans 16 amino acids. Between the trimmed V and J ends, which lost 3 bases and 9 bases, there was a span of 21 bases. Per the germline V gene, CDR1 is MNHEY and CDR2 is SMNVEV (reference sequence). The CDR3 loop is CASSLSLPGGRGEQFF. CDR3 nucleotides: TGTGCCAGCAGTTTGAGCCTCCCCGGGGGGCGGGGTGAGCAGTTCTTC.

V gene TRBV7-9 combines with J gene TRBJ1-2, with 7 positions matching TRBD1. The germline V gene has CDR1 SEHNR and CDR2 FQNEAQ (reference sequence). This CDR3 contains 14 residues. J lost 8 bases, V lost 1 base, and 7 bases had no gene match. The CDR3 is CASSLGGQGGGYTF. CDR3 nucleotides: TGTGCCAGCAGCTTAGGCGGGCAGGGGGGCGGCTACACCTTC.

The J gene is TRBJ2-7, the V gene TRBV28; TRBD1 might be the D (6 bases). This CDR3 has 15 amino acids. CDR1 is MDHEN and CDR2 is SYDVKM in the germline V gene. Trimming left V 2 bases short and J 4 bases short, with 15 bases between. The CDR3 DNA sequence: TGTGCCAGCAGTTTACCTCAGGGGATCATATACGAGCAGTACTTC. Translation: CASSLPQGIIYEQYF.

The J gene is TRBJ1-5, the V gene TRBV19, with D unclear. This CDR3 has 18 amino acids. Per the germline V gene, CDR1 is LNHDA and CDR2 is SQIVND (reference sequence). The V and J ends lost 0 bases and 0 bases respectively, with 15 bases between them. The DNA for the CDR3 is TGTGCCAGTAGTATAGATTCGAGGGTGCCATATAGCAATCAGCCCCAGCATTTT. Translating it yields CASSIDSRVPYSNQPQHF.

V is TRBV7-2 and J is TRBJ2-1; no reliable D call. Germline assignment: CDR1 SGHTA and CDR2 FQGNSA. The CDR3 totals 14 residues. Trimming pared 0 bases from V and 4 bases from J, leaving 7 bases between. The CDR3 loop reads CASSLAWQYNEQFF. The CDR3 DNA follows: TGTGCCAGCAGCTTAGCGTGGCAGTACAATGAGCAGTTCTTC. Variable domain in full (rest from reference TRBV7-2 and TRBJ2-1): GAGVSQSPSNKVTEKGKDVELRCDPISGHTALYWYRQSLGQGLEFLIYFQGNSAPDKSGLPSDRFSAERTGGSVSTLTIQRTQQEDSAVYLCASSLAWQYNEQFFGPGTRLTVL.

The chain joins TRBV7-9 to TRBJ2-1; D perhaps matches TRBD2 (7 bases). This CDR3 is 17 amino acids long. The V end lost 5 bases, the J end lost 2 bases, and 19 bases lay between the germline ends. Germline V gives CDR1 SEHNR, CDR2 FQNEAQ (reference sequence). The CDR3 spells CASSPTGGAGTYNEQFF. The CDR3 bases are TGTGCCAGCAGCCCGACTGGGGGGGCCGGCACCTACAATGAGCAGTTCTTC. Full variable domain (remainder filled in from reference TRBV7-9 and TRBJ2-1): DTGVSQNPRHKITKRGQNVTFRCDPISEHNRLYWYRQTLGQGPEFLTYFQNEAQLEKSRLLSDRFSAERPKGSFSTLEIQRTEQGDSAMYLCASSPTGGAGTYNEQFFGPGTRLTVL.

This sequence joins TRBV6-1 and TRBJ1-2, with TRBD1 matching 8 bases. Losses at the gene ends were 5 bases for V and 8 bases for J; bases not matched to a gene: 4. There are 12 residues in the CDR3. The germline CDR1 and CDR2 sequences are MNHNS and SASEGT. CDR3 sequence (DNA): TGTGCCAGCAGTTTGACAGGGGAGGGCTACACCTTC. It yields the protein CASSLTGEGYTF.